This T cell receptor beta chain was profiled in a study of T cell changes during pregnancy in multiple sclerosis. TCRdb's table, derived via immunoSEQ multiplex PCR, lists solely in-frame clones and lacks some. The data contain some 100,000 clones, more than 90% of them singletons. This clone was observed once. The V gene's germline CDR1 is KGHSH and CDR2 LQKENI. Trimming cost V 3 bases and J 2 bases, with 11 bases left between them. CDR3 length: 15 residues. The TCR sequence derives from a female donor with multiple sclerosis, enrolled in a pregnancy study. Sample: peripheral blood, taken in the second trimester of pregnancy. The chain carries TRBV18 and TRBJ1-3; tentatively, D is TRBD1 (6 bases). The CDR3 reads CASSPQGSTGNTIYF. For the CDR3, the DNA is TGTGCCAGCTCACCCCAGGGGAGTACTGGAAACACCATATATTTT.